Listed here are 20 T cell receptor beta chains from one sample, sequenced in a study of blood T cell repertoires in COVID-19. Produced via immunoSEQ multiplex PCR; TCRdb's table is partial and in-frame only. The sample lists 52,000 or so clones, around 90% seen once, with 27% in the top ten. The sample comprised peripheral blood. The receptor set was obtained from a human donor in a cohort sampled during active COVID-19.

This clone appeared a few times. V and J are TRBV5-1 and TRBJ2-2; TRBD1 might be the D (6 bases). The length of the CDR3 is 13 residues. V was pared by 5 bases and J by 7 bases, with 12 bases between. Germline assignment: CDR1 SGHRS and CDR2 YFSETQ. The CDR3: CASRGRGNGELFF. CDR3 in DNA: TGCGCCAGCAGAGGCAGGGGTAACGGGGAGCTGTTTTTT.

The gene calls are TRBV18 and TRBJ2-5; 9 nucleotides line up with TRBD2. V lost 3 bases, J lost 5 bases, and 13 bases stayed unmatched. The V gene's germline CDR1 is KGHSH and CDR2 LQKENI. The CDR3 contains 17 residues. In DNA form, the CDR3 reads TGTGCCAGCTCACCTTCTATTGGCGGGAGGGCCGGTGAGACCCAGTACTTC. Protein product: CASSPSIGGRAGETQYF.

This clone was seen at least ten times. CDR3 nucleotide sequence: TGTGCCAGCAGCGTAGCGAGCGGGGGGGCCACCGGGGAGCTGTTTTTT. Protein: CASSVASGGATGELFF. The genes are TRBV9 and TRBJ2-2; 10 positions match TRBD2. The CDR3 is 16 residues long. Trimming removed 0 bases from V and 4 bases from J; junction bases left unmatched: 3. Germline-derived CDR1 and CDR2 are SGDLS and YYNGEE.

This chain uses TRBV5-1 with TRBJ1-6; possible D gene TRBD1, 5 bases. The ends were cut back, 2 bases at V and 5 bases at J, with 20 bases in the middle. Germline loops: CDR1 SGHRS, CDR2 YFSETQ. The CDR3 covers 18 residues. The CDR3 sequence is CASSLAFSRGTDNSPLHF. The CDR3 nucleotides read TGCGCCAGCAGCTTAGCTTTCAGCCGGGGGACCGATAATTCACCCCTCCACTTT.

The chain recombines TRBV5-4 with TRBJ2-3; D might be TRBD2 (7 bases). The ends were cut back, 1 base at V and 5 bases at J, with 14 bases in the middle. Germline V gene data show CDR1 as SGHNT and CDR2 as YYREEE (reference sequence). This CDR3 has 15 residues. The CDR3 sequence is CASSLRGAGGDTQYF. The CDR3 nucleotides are TGTGCCAGCAGCTTGCGGGGGGCCGGGGGAGATACGCAGTATTTT.

The genes are TRBV19 and TRBJ2-3; 7 nucleotides line up with TRBD2. After removal of 8 bases from V and 5 bases from J, the junction contained 10 bases not matched to a gene. The CDR3 covers 14 residues. Germline CDR1 and CDR2: LNHDA and SQIVND (reference sequence). CDR3 residues: CASSLAGAGDTQYF. The CDR3 DNA sequence: TGTGCCAGTTCCTTGGCGGGAGCGGGAGATACGCAGTATTTT.

This clone is judged hyperexpanded. This chain joins TRBV25-1 and TRBJ1-6, with TRBD1 matching over 9 bases. This CDR3 is 15 amino acids long. The V and J ends lost 4 bases and 10 bases, in that order; junction bases with no gene match: 8. The germline V gene has CDR1 MGHDK and CDR2 SYGVNS. The CDR3 nucleotides are TGTGCCAGCAGTGCGGACAGGGGAGTGGGGTCACCCCTCCACTTT. This codes for CASSADRGVGSPLHF.

The J gene is TRBJ1-3, the V gene TRBV3-1 (or the pseudogene TRBV3-2), with TRBD1 matching over 8 bases. This CDR3 is 18 amino acids long. V dropped 0 bases and J dropped 2; count of bases not matched to a gene: 9. The germline CDR1 and CDR2 sequences are LGHDT and YNNKEL (reference sequence). CDR3 loop: CASSQDRTGRSAGNTIYF. DNA for the CDR3: TGTGCCAGCAGCCAAGACCGGACAGGGAGATCGGCTGGAAACACCATATATTTT.

This clone has a single count. The chain's CDR3 is CASSWRWEGSTEAFF. CDR3 in DNA: TGTGCCAGCAGCTGGAGGTGGGAAGGAAGCACTGAAGCTTTCTTT. This chain joins TRBV7-9 and TRBJ1-1; D gene unclear. CDR1 is SEHNR and CDR2 is FQNEAQ in the germline V gene (reference sequence). The CDR3 has 15 amino acids. The V gene lost 4 bases and the J gene lost 4 bases, with 16 bases spanning the gap. The full variable domain, its missing parts supplied by reference TRBV7-9 and TRBJ1-1, is DTGVSQNPRHKITKRGQNVTFRCDPISEHNRLYWYRQTLGQGPEFLTYFQNEAQLEKSRLLSDRFSAERPKGSFSTLEIQRTEQGDSAMYLCASSWRWEGSTEAFFGQGTRLTVV.

The chain links TRBV9 to TRBJ1-3, with TRBD1 as a possible D gene (5 bases). V lost 1 base, J lost 4 bases, and 12 bases lay in between. The length of the CDR3 is 15 residues. Looked up from germline, CDR1 is SGDLS and CDR2 is YYNGEE. The CDR3 bases are TGTGCCAGCAGCGTATCTGGGACTGTCGGAAACACCATATATTTT. This gives the protein CASSVSGTVGNTIYF. The full variable domain, with the rest looked up from reference TRBV9 and TRBJ1-3, is DSGVTQTPKHLITATGQRVTLRCSPRSGDLSVYWYQQSLDQGLQFLIQYYNGEERAKGNILERFSAQQFPDLHSELNLSSLELGDSALYFCASSVSGTVGNTIYFGEGSWLTVV.

This clone showed up just a few times. This rearrangement joins TRBV7-9 to TRBJ1-2; TRBD1 might be the D (6 bases). V dropped 5 bases and J dropped 4 bases, with 14 bases sitting between them. The length of the CDR3 is 14 residues. Germline V gene lookup returns CDR1 SEHNR and CDR2 FQNEAQ (reference sequence). CDR3 sequence: CASSLGGGGYGYTF. The CDR3 nucleotides are TGTGCCAGCAGCCTGGGGGGAGGGGGCTATGGCTACACCTTC.

In its sample, this clone was seen once. The rearrangement uses TRBV19 and TRBJ1-5, with a weak D call TRBD1 (5 bases). Trimming removed 5 bases from V and 0 bases from J, with 8 bases in between. Germline CDR1 and CDR2: LNHDA and SQIVND (reference sequence). The CDR3 runs 14 residues. The chain's CDR3 is CASSRGTSNQPQHF. As DNA, the CDR3 is TGTGCCAGTAGTCGGGGGACTAGCAATCAGCCCCAGCATTTT.

This clone was observed once. The J gene is TRBJ1-5, the V gene TRBV7-2, with a weak D call TRBD1 (6 bases). In germline, CDR1 is SGHTA, CDR2 FQGNSA. The CDR3 covers 14 residues. V dropped 6 bases and J dropped 3 bases, with 12 bases sitting between them. The CDR3 here is CASSLGQTNQPQHF. CDR3 nucleotides: TGTGCCAGCAGTCTAGGACAGACCAATCAGCCCCAGCATTTT.

J is TRBJ2-7 and V is TRBV29-1; 7 bases are shared with TRBD1. Germline assignment: CDR1 SQVTM and CDR2 ANQGSEA. The CDR3 length is 15 residues. Unmatched junction bases numbered 8, after V lost 3 bases and J lost 0 bases. The DNA of the CDR3 is TGCAGCGTTGACACAGGGGCTACGAGCTCCTACGAGCAGTACTTC. This gives the protein CSVDTGATSSYEQYF.

This clone was recorded a few times. The chain joins TRBV6-6 to TRBJ1-5; D gene uncertain. The V gene lost 0 bases and the J gene lost 1 base, with 10 bases spanning the gap. The CDR3 spans 16 residues. Germline loops: CDR1 MNHNY, CDR2 SVGAGI (reference sequence). The CDR3 DNA follows: TGTGCCAGCAGTTACTCGATAGGCAGGAGCAATCAGCCCCAGCATTTT. It specifies CASSYSIGRSNQPQHF.

The CDR3 spells CARSLVVETGHEKLFF. The CDR3 DNA sequence: TGTGCCAGAAGCTTGGTAGTCGAGACAGGGCATGAAAAACTGTTTTTT. This chain links TRBV5-3 with TRBJ1-4, with 7 bases lining up with TRBD1. TRBV5-3 is flagged as an ORF with uncertain function. Trimming took 0 bases from V and 6 from J; bases not matched to a gene: 8. This CDR3 comprises 16 residues.

The chain joins TRBV5-1 to TRBJ2-7; 9 bases match TRBD2. The CDR3 has 16 amino acids. The ends lost 4 bases at V and 0 bases at J; junction bases unmatched: 8. Germline V gene data show CDR1 as SGHRS and CDR2 as YFSETQ. The CDR3 sequence is CASSLDASGTSYEQYF. The CDR3 DNA sequence: TGCGCCAGCAGCCTGGACGCTAGCGGGACCTCCTACGAGCAGTACTTC.

The chain has TRBV4-3 and TRBJ2-6, with D tentatively TRBD2 (5 bases). V lost 0 bases and J 1 base, leaving 16 bases between the germline ends. From germline, CDR1 is LGHNA and CDR2 YSLEER. The CDR3 has 19 residues. Here the CDR3 reads CASSQELMRASSGANVLTF. DNA for the CDR3: TGCGCCAGCAGCCAAGAATTAATGAGGGCTTCGTCTGGGGCCAACGTCCTGACTTTC.

The rearrangement uses TRBV18 and TRBJ2-3; D might be TRBD2 (6 bases). The germline V gene encodes CDR1 KGHSH and CDR2 LQKENI. This CDR3 has 13 residues. Trimming shortened V by 10 bases and J by 1 base, and 12 bases separated the two germline ends. The CDR3 sequence is CATGGGGTDTQYF. The CDR3 region has the DNA TGTGCCACCGGCGGCGGGGGCACAGATACGCAGTATTTT. The variable domain in full, with the rest retrieved from reference TRBV18 and TRBJ2-3, is NAGVMQNPRHLVRRRGQEARLRCSPMKGHSHVYWYRQLPEEGLKFMVYLQKENIIDESGMPKERFSAEFPKEGPSILRIQQVVRGDSAAYFCATGGGGTDTQYFGPGTRLTVL.

The CDR3 DNA sequence: TGTGCCAGTAGTATTTGGGGGGTAGTCTCCCACGAGCAGTACGTC. Amino acids: CASSIWGVVSHEQYV. The genes are TRBV19 and TRBJ2-7; D perhaps matches TRBD2 (6 bases). The CDR3 loop spans 15 amino acids. CDR1 and CDR2 from the germline V gene are LNHDA and SQIVND (reference sequence).